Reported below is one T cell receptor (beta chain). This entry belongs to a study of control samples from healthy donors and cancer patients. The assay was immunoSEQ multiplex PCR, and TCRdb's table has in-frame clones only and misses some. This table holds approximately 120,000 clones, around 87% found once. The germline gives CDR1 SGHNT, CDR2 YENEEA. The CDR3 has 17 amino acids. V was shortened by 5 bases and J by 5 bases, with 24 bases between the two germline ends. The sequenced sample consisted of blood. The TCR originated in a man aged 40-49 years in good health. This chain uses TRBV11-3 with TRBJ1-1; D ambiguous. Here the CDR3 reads CASSDVRLATVHTEAFF. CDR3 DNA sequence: TGTGCCAGCAGCGACGTACGGTTGGCCACAGTCCATACTGAAGCTTTCTTT.